The rows below give T cell receptor beta chains drawn from one sample of a study of T cell responses to AZD1222 COVID-19 vaccine. Method: immunoSEQ multiplex PCR; TCRdb's copy keeps in-frame clones and lacks some. The data hold about 150,000 clones, with 90% to 95% observed a single time. The material was peripheral blood, obtained on day 0 of AZD1222 vaccination. These receptors were obtained from an adult in good health. Both conserved end residues are part of each CDR3. The D gene is left open where the match is weak. Size tells how often a clone was seen (once, few, many) or the class of an expanded clone, and some rows leave it out.

- TRBJ1-1 - TRBV18 CASSGGPGSEAFF TGTGCCAGCTCAGGAGGACCGGGGTCTGAAGCTTTCTTT
- TRBJ2-1 medium-sized TRBV29-1 CSAVGAYNEQFF TGCAGCGCAGTGGGAGCCTACAATGAGCAGTTCTTC
TRBD1 TRBJ1-4 - TRBV6-6 CASSDGQGNEKLFF TGTGCCAGCAGTGATGGACAGGGAAATGAAAAACTGTTTTTT
- TRBJ1-5 - TRBV28 CASISGGNQPQHF TGTGCCAGCATATCGGGTGGCAATCAGCCCCAGCATTTT
- TRBJ1-2 - TRBV15 CATSRGIPPGELNYGYTF TGTGCCACCAGCAGAGGTATTCCCCCAGGCGAGCTGAACTATGGCTACACCTTC
- TRBJ2-2 - TRBV6-5 CASSYQTGGASGELFF TGTGCCAGCAGTTACCAGACAGGCGGGGCATCCGGGGAGCTGTTTTTT
TRBD2 TRBJ2-3 - TRBV5-1 CASSYLAGAADTQYF TGCGCCAGCAGCTACTTAGCGGGAGCGGCAGATACGCAGTATTTT
- TRBJ1-5 - TRBV6-5 CASSLTRDISNQPQHF TGTGCCAGCAGTTTAACCCGGGACATTAGCAATCAGCCCCAGCATTTT
- TRBJ1-4 - TRBV7-9 CASSPGPGRSEKLFF TGTGCCAGCAGCCCTGGTCCCGGAAGGTCTGAAAAACTGTTTTTT
- TRBJ1-4 - TRBV19 CASSIVGRAEKLFF TGTGCCAGTAGTATCGTAGGGAGGGCTGAAAAACTGTTTTTT
- TRBJ1-1 - TRBV2 CASRPPVMERHTEAFF TGTGCCAGCAGGCCACCCGTAATGGAACGTCACACTGAAGCTTTCTTT
- TRBJ1-2 - TRBV5-6 CASSSPRTDYGYTF TGTGCCAGCAGCTCGCCAAGGACGGATTATGGCTACACCTTC
- TRBJ2-2 - TRBV24-1 CATRRAGDDTGELFF TGTGCCACCAGGAGGGCAGGGGATGACACCGGGGAGCTGTTTTTT
- TRBJ1-4 - TRBV6-6 CASSYAGMGLNEKLFF TGTGCCAGCAGTTACGCGGGTATGGGACTCAATGAAAAACTGTTTTTT
TRBD2 TRBJ2-1 - TRBV5-1 CASSLDAGEGNEQFF TGCGCCAGCAGCTTAGACGCGGGAGAGGGCAATGAGCAGTTCTTC
- TRBJ2-6 - TRBV7-2 CASSSLAGTGANVLTF TGTGCCAGCAGCTCCCTGGCCGGGACCGGGGCCAACGTCCTGACTTTC
- TRBJ2-2 - TRBV19 CASSMFQSGTGELFF TGTGCCAGTAGTATGTTCCAATCAGGTACCGGGGAGCTGTTTTTT
- TRBJ1-1 - TRBV14 CASSLQGSSTEAFF TGTGCCAGCAGCCTGCAGGGTTCGAGCACTGAAGCTTTCTTT
- TRBJ1-3 - TRBV6-1 CASSEWPGNTIYF TGTGCCAGCAGTGAATGGCCTGGAAACACCATATATTTT
- TRBJ1-2 - TRBV3-1/TRBV3-2 CASSPRGGRSNYGYTF TGTGCCAGCAGCCCGAGAGGCGGGAGATCTAACTATGGCTACACCTTC
TRBD1 TRBJ1-6 - TRBV4-1 CASSSTARTGNLSPLHF TGCGCCAGCAGCTCGACCGCCCGGACAGGGAACCTTTCACCCCTCCACTTT
- TRBJ2-5 - TRBV12-3/TRBV12-4 CASSLIHRETQYF TGTGCCAGCAGTTTAATCCACCGAGAGACCCAGTACTTC